The next 13 T cell receptor beta chains were all read from a single sample in a study of T-cell reconstitution after alpha-beta-depleted transplantation in children. Preparation of the TCRbeta library was carried out with unique molecular identifiers. MiXCR, run by TCRdb on the PCR reads, gives a single entry per CDR3 protein. Of nearly 550,000 distinct CDR3 sequences listed, roughly 18% are singletons. Sequencing was performed on PBMCs from the stem cell graft donor, taken from the stem cell graft. These receptors were collected from a human donor who donated a stem cell graft to a child with acute lymphoblastic leukemia.

The V and J genes are TRBV4-1 and TRBJ2-3, with D maybe TRBD1 (6 bases). The germline V gene has CDR1 MGHRA and CDR2 YSYEKL. Trimming cost V 1 base and J 5 bases, with 13 bases left between them. The CDR3 contains 15 residues. The CDR3, as DNA: TGCGCCAGCAGCCAAGTGGGCAGGGGTATAGATACGCAGTATTTT. Protein product: CASSQVGRGIDTQYF.

The V call is TRBV5-1, the J call TRBJ2-7, with a tentative D call TRBD2 (5 bases). CDR1 is SGHRS, CDR2 YFSETQ, per germline. Trimming took 0 bases from V and 4 from J, leaving 14 bases between them. The CDR3 loop spans 15 amino acids. The CDR3 nucleotides are TGCGCCAGCAGCTTGGAGGGTCGGGGTATGTACGAGCAGTACTTC. This sequence encodes CASSLEGRGMYEQYF.

There are many counts of this clonotype. The chain carries TRBV2 and TRBJ2-4; perhaps TRBD1 as D (6 bases). The CDR3 extends over 14 amino acids. Germline values: CDR1 SNHLY, CDR2 FYNNEI. The V and J ends lost 4 bases and 0 bases respectively, with 7 bases between them. CDR3 loop: CASSGQVAKNIQYF. The CDR3 nucleotides are TGTGCCAGCAGTGGACAGGTAGCCAAAAACATTCAGTACTTC.

The chain carries TRBV29-1 and TRBJ2-7; D perhaps matches TRBD2 (5 bases). The V end was cut by 7 bases, the J end by 5 bases, with 12 bases between. Germline-derived CDR1 and CDR2 are SQVTM and ANQGSEA. This CDR3 region has 11 residues. The CDR3 reads CSALRADEQYF. The CDR3 bases are TGCAGCGCCCTGAGGGCCGACGAGCAGTACTTC.

The rearrangement links TRBV6-4 to TRBJ2-6; TRBD1 matches 9 bases. Germline CDR1 MRHNA, CDR2 SNTAGT. With V trimmed by 4 bases and J by 0 bases, 7 bases remained unmatched. The CDR3 runs 18 residues. The CDR3 region is CASSVGTGSYSGANVLTF. The CDR3 DNA is TGTGCCAGCAGTGTCGGGACAGGGTCCTACTCTGGGGCCAACGTCCTGACTTTC.

The chain carries TRBV6-5 and TRBJ2-2; 7 bases line up with TRBD2. V shed 4 bases, J shed 4 bases, and the junction held 12 bases outside the gene matches. The germline V gene has CDR1 MNHEY and CDR2 SVGAGI. The CDR3 runs to 17 residues. The CDR3 region has the DNA TGTGCCAGCAGTTCGGGTCGGGAGCGGGATGGCACCGGGGAGCTGTTTTTT. This encodes CASSSGRERDGTGELFF.

This clonotype was seen only a few times. The V call is TRBV27, the J call TRBJ2-7; D is perhaps TRBD2 (5 bases). The V end was cut by 1 base, the J end by 6 bases, with 13 bases between. From germline, CDR1 is MNHEY and CDR2 SMNVEV (reference sequence). This CDR3 comprises 14 residues. CDR3 in DNA: TGTGCCAGCAGTTTATTCGGACCCGAGGGCGAGCAGTACTTC. Its translation: CASSLFGPEGEQYF.

This clonotype has more than one count but fewer than ten. The genes are TRBV3-1 and TRBJ1-4; D unclear. The V gene's germline CDR1 is LGHDT and CDR2 YNNKEL (reference sequence). V shed 0 bases and J shed 2 bases, with 13 bases lying between them. CDR3 length: 17 residues. The CDR3 loop is CASSQETRYATNEKLFF. The CDR3 DNA follows: TGTGCCAGCAGCCAAGAAACGAGATACGCGACTAATGAAAAACTGTTTTTT.

J is TRBJ2-1 and V is TRBV10-1, with D unclear. The CDR3 covers 12 residues. Trimming cost V 1 base and J 4 bases, with 2 bases left between them. CDR1 is WNHNN, CDR2 SYGVQD, per germline (reference sequence). The CDR3 nucleotides are TGCGCCAGCAGTGAGTTTTACAATGAGCAGTTCTTC. Translation gives CASSEFYNEQFF.

J is TRBJ2-3 and V is TRBV4-1; 8 positions agree with TRBD2. With 11 bases clipped from V and 3 bases from J, the junction kept 13 bases outside the gene matches. This CDR3 comprises 15 residues. The germline V gene has CDR1 MGHRA and CDR2 YSYEKL. The DNA of the CDR3 is TGCGCCTCATCACCGGGACTAGTTGGTACAGATACGCAGTATTTT. This encodes CASSPGLVGTDTQYF.

This clonotype has just a few counts. The junction departs from the called germline gene at one end, perhaps through a read error. V is TRBV29-1 and J is TRBJ2-2; maybe TRBD2 (6 bases). The CDR3 has 14 residues. Germline CDR1 and CDR2: SQVTM and ANQGSEA. Here the CDR3 reads CSLDGGANTGELFF. The CDR3 DNA follows: TGCAGCCTTGACGGAGGGGCGAACACCGGGGAGCTGTTTTTT.

The rearrangement joins TRBV7-3 to TRBJ2-4, with D tentatively TRBD1 or TRBD2 (5 bases each). Germline V gene lookup returns CDR1 SGHTA and CDR2 FQGTGA. Deletions cut 1 base from V and 1 base from J, with 11 bases between. The CDR3 is 16 residues long. The CDR3 region is CASSLMGAGAKNIQYF. The DNA for the CDR3 is TGTGCCAGCAGCTTAATGGGAGCAGGGGCCAAAAACATTCAGTACTTC.

This chain uses TRBV2 with TRBJ1-6; maybe TRBD1 (5 bases). V shed 0 bases and J shed 6 bases, with 9 bases lying between them. The CDR3 extends over 15 amino acids. Germline V gene data show CDR1 as SNHLY and CDR2 as FYNNEI. For the CDR3, the DNA is TGTGCCAGCAGTGAAGCAGGCCAGGGTAATTCACCCCTCCACTTT. Amino acid sequence: CASSEAGQGNSPLHF.